This TCR beta chain was recorded in a study of cytomegalovirus exposure and HLA in healthy donors. With 60 Vbeta and 13 Jbeta primers, the PCR was carried out. This table comes from immunoSEQ multiplex PCR, and its TCRdb copy is limited to in-frame clones, with some not included. The sample holds about 260,000 clones, around 65% seen once. Germline V gives CDR1 LGHNA, CDR2 YNFKEQ. V lost 2 bases and J lost 2; bases outside the gene matches: 6. The CDR3 spans 15 residues. Sequencing was carried out using PBMCs. V is TRBV4-2 and J is TRBJ2-7, with 7 bases aligning to TRBD1. The sequence came from a female donor in good health and CMV-seronegative. This chain's CDR3 is CASSQPRDRAYEQYF. DNA of the CDR3: TGTGCCAGCAGCCAACCCAGGGACAGAGCCTACGAGCAGTACTTC.